Sequencing of this TCR beta chain was carried out in a study of blood T cell repertoires in COVID-19. Study in general: COVID-19 samples collected from the United States, Italy and Spain covered acute and convalescent phases. T cells, B-cell-depleted T cells, or PBMCs provided the cDNA or gDNA that served as material.

V lost 0 bases and J 8 bases, leaving 14 bases between the germline ends. Germline values: CDR1 MGHRA, CDR2 YSYEKL. The CDR3 length is 15 residues. In the original processing: By means of reference gene primer amplification, nucleated cell counts were estimated. Profiled with immunoSEQ multiplex PCR; TCRdb holds only in-frame clones, not every one. The V and J calls and clone size come from that table; D and trimming were worked out from the DNA. This table has tens of thousands of clones, approximately 80% appearing once. This clone was observed a few times. Sequencing was performed on peripheral blood. This TCR was sampled from a man between 65 and 85 years old with acute or convalescent COVID-19. This sequence joins TRBV4-1 and TRBJ2-1; possible D gene TRBD1, 5 bases. CDR3 bases: TGCGCCAGCAGCCAAGAGTTCCAGGGATGGGATGAGCAGTTCTTC. Protein: CASSQEFQGWDEQFF.